This TCR beta chain appears in the sequencing data of a study of relationships among human T cell subsets (dated by TCRdb to the early 2010s). Background for the entire study: Sequencing was performed on eight distinct blood T cell populations: pan T, CD8 cytotoxic, regulatory, Th1, Th2, naive plus transitional, activated and memory cells.

T cell subsets were isolated with Miltenyi superparamagnetic beads coated with subset-specific monoclonal antibodies. All T cell populations were isolated from peripheral blood. Ficoll separation of whole blood yielded mononuclear cells, and anti-CD14 microbeads were then used to deplete the monocytes. The isolated cell populations were resuspended in RNAprotect reagent immediately. The pan T sample comprised CD3+ T cells in general. Beyond this particular receptor, the publication reports: Across the seven subsets, no statistically significant differences turned up in V, D and J usage, CDR3 length, or N-nucleotide additions. T cell counts went unrecorded for a couple of pan T samples, which were processed alongside pan B cells. Substantial CDR3 sharing among Th1, Th2 and regulatory T cells was interpreted as suggesting stochastic cell fate choices. A CD4+CD8+ double-positive population could not be ruled out by the bead-based sorting. Over 50% of CD8+ cytotoxic sequences belonged to clones with over 100 reads, whereas regulatory and Th2 subsets showed few such clones.

A few counts support this clonotype. Its antigen remains unidentified. The record has no base qualities; no much larger clone is one base away. The CDR3, cysteine through phenylalanine, is 14 amino acids long. Only CDR3 DNA remains: 42 bases, in frame from the first base. The germline V gene provides CDR1 SQVTM and CDR2 ANQGSEA. V is trimmed back by 4 bases and J by 3 bases, and the junction contains 7 bases that no gene match accounts for. The receptor library was made with multiplex PCR. The instrument was a 454 GS FLX. TCR alpha and beta CDR3 regions were amplified from mRNA by semiquantitative ARM-PCR. In ARM-PCR, tagged nested gene-specific primers were used first, and communal superprimers then performed exponential amplification. Nested primers were removed by exonuclease before the second amplification round on first-round PCR products. Sequencing of the amplicons was performed on the 454 platform, which allows millions of DNA fragments to be sequenced rapidly without cloning bias. An effective read was defined as a read mappable to both V and J germline segments. The authors processed their data as follows. IRmap was used to assign reads to germline V, D and J segments, and IRmap relies on pyromap, a Smith-Waterman modification adapted to 454 sequencing errors. To filter D-beta assignments, cutoffs were set at the 99th percentile of the alignment scores obtained from simulated random sequences. CDR3 was defined as the amino acids lying between the conserved V-segment Y[YFLI]C motif and the J-segment [FW]GXGT motif. A compound Poisson process model, previously applied to large-scale EST data, was used to estimate repertoire diversity. A cross-contamination detection procedure was applied to argue against sample contamination as the source of shared CDR3s. TCRdb took the public reads, trimmed them with fastp at Q25, ran MiXCR for clone calling and kept in-frame beta chains. Duplicate CDR3 protein sequences are folded into a single record with the most common DNA and genes. These V and J calls are TCRdb output, not the study's own analysis. For this sample the table gives approximately 4,300 distinct CDR3 sequences, of which about 77% were detected only once. The biggest ten clones account for over 25% of the sample.

Sequencing input: total T cells sorted from blood. The cell subset or site label of this sample denotes: CD3+ T cells in general. The receptor's source is a man in his forties in good health. Rearrangement joined TRBV29-1 to TRBJ1-1; 8 bases in the junction line up with TRBD1. The sequenced DNA: TGCAGCGTTGTCAGGGGGCGGTTCGACACTGAAGCTTTCTTT. The encoded protein is CSVVRGRFDTEAFF. The CDR3, completed at both ends by the reference TRBV29-1 and TRBJ1-1 genes, gives the full variable domain SAVISQKPSRDICQRGTSLTIQCQVDSQVTMMFWYRQQPGQSLTLIATANQGSEATYESGFVIDKFPISRPNLTFSTLTVSNMSPEDSSIYLCSVVRGRFDTEAFFGQGTRLTVV.